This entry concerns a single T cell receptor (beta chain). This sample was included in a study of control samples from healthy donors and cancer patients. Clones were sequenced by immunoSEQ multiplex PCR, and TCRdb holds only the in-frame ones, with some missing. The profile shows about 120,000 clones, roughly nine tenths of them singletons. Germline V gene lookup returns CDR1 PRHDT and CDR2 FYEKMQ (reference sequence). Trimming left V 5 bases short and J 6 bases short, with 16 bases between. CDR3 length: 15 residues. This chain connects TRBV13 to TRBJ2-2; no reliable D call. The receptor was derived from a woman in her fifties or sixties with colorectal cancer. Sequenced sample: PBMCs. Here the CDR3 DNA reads TGTGCCAGCAGCGAAGGCCCTTATGCGGCCGGGGAGCTGTTTTTT. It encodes CASSEGPYAAGELFF.